The 30 T cell receptor beta chains below were found in one sample sequenced in a study of cytomegalovirus exposure and HLA in healthy donors. Primers: 60 Vbeta forward and 13 Jbeta reverse. Assay: immunoSEQ multiplex PCR; the TCRdb copy retains only in-frame clones and omits some. The data show fewer than 250,000 clones, about 84% seen once. The specimen was PBMCs. These receptors were collected from a woman in her twenties or thirties in good health and CMV-seropositive.

The V gene is TRBV9, the J gene TRBJ1-2; 9 nucleotides align to TRBD1. From germline, CDR1 is SGDLS and CDR2 YYNGEE. This CDR3 is built from 16 residues. Trimming took 4 bases from V and 0 from J; bases not matched to a gene: 7. CDR3 nucleotide sequence: TGTGCCAGCAGCCCCAGGACAGGGGACACTAACTATGGCTACACCTTC. This translates into CASSPRTGDTNYGYTF.

This clone was detected once. Within the sample, other DNA sequences also encode this same CDR3. The gene calls are TRBV12-5 and TRBJ1-2; D uncertain. Germline V gene sequence: CDR1 LGHNT, CDR2 FRNRAP. The CDR3 sequence is 14 residues long. V was trimmed by 2 bases and J by 3 bases, leaving 10 bases between them. CDR3 sequence (DNA): TGTGCTAGTGGTTTGCCAGGAACCTACTATGGCTACACCTTC. It translates to CASGLPGTYYGYTF.

V usage is TRBV7-3 and J usage is TRBJ2-1, with TRBD2 identical over 10 bases. CDR3 length equals 15 residues. The V and J ends lost 5 bases and 2 bases, in that order; junction bases with no gene match: 3. Germline loops: CDR1 SGHTA, CDR2 FQGTGA. The CDR3 DNA reads TGTGCCAGCAGCATACTAGCGGGGACCTACAATGAGCAGTTCTTC. Its protein is CASSILAGTYNEQFF.

The chain is built from TRBV5-4 and TRBJ2-3; 9 nucleotides agree with TRBD1. This CDR3 comprises 16 residues. Germline trimming cut 4 bases from V and 3 bases from J; bases unmatched to any gene: 9. Germline V gives CDR1 SGHNT, CDR2 YYREEE (reference sequence). CDR3 coding DNA: TGTGCCAGCAGCCTTGGACAGGGGTCTGTTACAGATACGCAGTATTTT. It codes for CASSLGQGSVTDTQYF.

This chain joins TRBV2 and TRBJ1-5; 8 positions agree with TRBD1. Germline V gene data show CDR1 as SNHLY and CDR2 as FYNNEI. Trimming removed 4 bases from V and 4 bases from J; junction bases left unmatched: 3. The CDR3 is 14 residues long. The CDR3 region is CASSVTGGNQPQHF. In nucleotides, the CDR3 is TGTGCCAGCAGTGTAACAGGGGGGAATCAGCCCCAGCATTTT.

The count of this clone is one. This chain connects TRBV5-1 to TRBJ2-1; TRBD2 matches 10 bases. The CDR3 totals 17 residues. Germline V gene lookup returns CDR1 SGHRS and CDR2 YFSETQ. The V segment lost 3 bases and the J segment 2 bases; nucleotides outside the gene matches: 8. The CDR3 spells CASSSWPGLAAYNEQFF. The CDR3 nucleotides are TGCGCCAGCAGCTCCTGGCCCGGACTAGCGGCCTACAATGAGCAGTTCTTC. The entire variable domain, with the rest obtained from reference TRBV5-1 and TRBJ2-1, is as follows: KAGVTQTPRYLIKTRGQQVTLSCSPISGHRSVSWYQQTPGQGLQFLFEYFSETQRNKGNFPGRFSGRQFSNSRSEMNVSTLELGDSALYLCASSSWPGLAAYNEQFFGPGTRLTVL.

This chain links TRBV5-6 with TRBJ2-2; 9 nucleotides agree with TRBD1. The ends lost 4 bases at V and 9 bases at J; junction bases unmatched: 7. CDR1 is SGHDT, CDR2 YYEEEE, per germline. The CDR3 has 14 residues. The CDR3 here is CASSPGQGYRELFF. In DNA, the CDR3 is TGTGCCAGCAGCCCCGGACAGGGGTACAGGGAGCTGTTTTTT.

The genes are TRBV2 and TRBJ1-4; D is perhaps TRBD1 (6 bases). Germline V CDR1 and CDR2: SNHLY, FYNNEI. Between the trimmed V and J ends, which lost 6 bases and 1 base, there was a span of 9 bases. The CDR3 contains 14 residues. As DNA, the CDR3 is TGTGCCAGCAGATCGGGACAAACTAATGAAAAACTGTTTTTT. This encodes CASRSGQTNEKLFF.

The V call is TRBV28, the J call TRBJ2-7; D unclear. V lost 1 base and J 0 bases, leaving 13 bases between the germline ends. This CDR3 is built from 16 residues. CDR1 and CDR2 (germline): MDHEN, SYDVKM. The CDR3 is CASSLSPRSSSYEQYF. CDR3 coding DNA: TGTGCCAGCAGTTTATCACCCAGGTCGAGCTCCTACGAGCAGTACTTC.

J is TRBJ2-7 and V is TRBV2, with 10 nucleotides matching TRBD2. J was trimmed by 1 base and V by 2 bases; bases with no gene match: 2. In germline, CDR1 is SNHLY, CDR2 FYNNEI. CDR3 length: 15 amino acids. This chain's CDR3 is CASSESSGRSYEQYF. Written as DNA, the CDR3 is TGTGCCAGCAGTGAATCTAGCGGGAGATCCTACGAGCAGTACTTC.

The V call is TRBV6-1, the J call TRBJ1-4; 9 bases are shared with TRBD1. The CDR3 covers 14 residues. Per germline, CDR1 MNHNS and CDR2 SASEGT. After removal of 5 bases from V and 5 bases from J, the junction contained 3 bases not matched to a gene. CDR3 sequence (DNA): TGTGCCAGCAGTCCTGGACAGGGGAATGAAAAACTGTTTTTT. It is translated as CASSPGQGNEKLFF.

This chain connects TRBV4-3 to TRBJ2-7; D perhaps matches TRBD1 (7 bases). Germline V CDR1 and CDR2: LGHNA, YSLEER. V was pared by 1 base and J by 0 bases, with 10 bases between. This CDR3 is 15 amino acids long. Written as DNA, the CDR3 is TGCGCCAGCAGCCAAGGGGGGGACAGCTCCTACGAGCAGTACTTC. Its protein product is CASSQGGDSSYEQYF.

The chain couples TRBV7-9 to TRBJ2-7; 7 bases align to TRBD1. V was clipped by 9 bases and J by 3 bases; unmatched bases: 2. This CDR3 comprises 11 residues. CDR1 and CDR2 (germline): SEHNR, FQNEAQ (reference sequence). CDR3 residues: CARGQYYEQYF. As DNA, the CDR3 is TGTGCCAGGGGACAGTACTACGAGCAGTACTTC.

V gene TRBV5-1 combines with J gene TRBJ2-6, with D perhaps TRBD2 (5 bases). Deletions cut 2 bases from V and 3 bases from J, with 12 bases between. CDR1 and CDR2 from the germline V gene are SGHRS and YFSETQ. The CDR3 covers 16 residues. The CDR3 protein is CASSFAPSSGANVLTF. The DNA for the CDR3 is TGCGCCAGCAGCTTCGCTCCTAGCAGTGGGGCCAACGTCCTGACTTTC.

This rearrangement joins TRBV19 to TRBJ2-3, with D tentatively TRBD2 (6 bases). Per the germline V gene, CDR1 is LNHDA and CDR2 is SQIVND (reference sequence). This CDR3 is built from 15 residues. V was cut by 1 base and J by 2 bases, with 10 bases left in between. The CDR3: CASSIGRGSTDTQYF. The CDR3 DNA sequence: TGTGCCAGTAGTATAGGGCGGGGTTCCACAGATACGCAGTATTTT.

This clone was detected a few times. The V and J genes are TRBV4-2 and TRBJ1-2, with D tentatively TRBD1 (6 bases). Germline V lookup: CDR1 LGHNA, CDR2 YNFKEQ. Deletions cut 4 bases from V and 1 base from J, with 10 bases between. The CDR3 covers 14 residues. CDR3 residues: CASSLLQGNYGYTF. Here the CDR3 DNA reads TGTGCCAGCAGCCTATTACAGGGTAACTATGGCTACACCTTC.

This clone has a count of ten or more. The V and J genes are TRBV5-4 and TRBJ1-4, with 9 bases aligning to TRBD1. This CDR3 comprises 15 residues. V gave up 4 bases and J gave up 5 bases; unmatched junction bases: 6. CDR1 and CDR2 (germline): SGHNT, YYREEE (reference sequence). The CDR3: CASSPTGGRNEKLFF. CDR3 in DNA: TGTGCCAGCAGCCCTACAGGGGGCCGGAATGAAAAACTGTTTTTT.

J is TRBJ1-1 and V is TRBV30, with D possibly matching TRBD1 (6 bases). Trimming pared 1 base from V and 11 bases from J, leaving 17 bases between. The CDR3 length is 13 residues. Looked up from germline, CDR1 is GTSNPN and CDR2 is SVGIG (reference sequence). CDR3 sequence (DNA): TGTGCCTGGAGTGAAGACAGGAGGTTTAACGCTTTCTTT. Residues: CAWSEDRRFNAFF.

This clone was counted once. The V and J genes are TRBV4-3 and TRBJ2-3; D unclear. The V and J ends lost 0 bases and 2 bases respectively, with 12 bases between them. The CDR3 is made up of 16 amino acids. Germline V gene data show CDR1 as LGHNA and CDR2 as YSLEER. The CDR3 DNA sequence: TGCGCCAGCAGCCAAGATCTTGTCAGTAACACAGATACGCAGTATTTT. Its protein is CASSQDLVSNTDTQYF.

The chain links TRBV28 to TRBJ1-5; 8 bases line up with TRBD1. With V trimmed by 11 bases and J by 6 bases, 12 bases remained unmatched. The CDR3 has 14 residues. Germline-derived CDR1 and CDR2 are MDHEN and SYDVKM. CDR3 loop: CASCRPGGGQPQHF. CDR3 in DNA: TGTGCCTCCTGCCGTCCAGGGGGCGGTCAGCCCCAGCATTTT.

In its sample, this clone was seen a few times. This chain links TRBV7-2 with TRBJ2-7; 9 bases align to TRBD2. The CDR3 covers 15 residues. Germline V gene sequence: CDR1 SGHTA, CDR2 FQGNSA. V was clipped by 2 bases and J by 1 base; unmatched bases: 3. The CDR3 is CASSLMTSGSYEQYF. The CDR3 DNA sequence: TGTGCCAGCAGCTTAATGACTAGCGGTTCCTACGAGCAGTACTTC.

The V and J genes are TRBV30 and TRBJ1-5, with a weak D call TRBD1 (6 bases). V gave up 3 bases and J gave up 6 bases, with 18 bases separating them. CDR3 length equals 15 residues. Germline loops: CDR1 GTSNPN, CDR2 SVGIG (reference sequence). CDR3 in DNA: TGTGCCTGGAGCAGGGGAGGGTCGGATTTTCAGCCCCAGCATTTT. Encoded protein: CAWSRGGSDFQPQHF. Complete variable domain (other parts from reference TRBV30 and TRBJ1-5): SQTIHQWPATLVQPVGSPLSLECTVEGTSNPNLYWYRQAAGRGLQLLFYSVGIGQISSEVPQNLSASRPQDRQFILSSKKLLLSDSGFYLCAWSRGGSDFQPQHFGDGTRLSIL.

The chain is built from TRBV5-1 and TRBJ2-1, with 8 bases that match TRBD2. The CDR3 covers 17 residues. The germline V gene has CDR1 SGHRS and CDR2 YFSETQ. V gave up 2 bases and J gave up 0 bases; unmatched junction bases: 7. The CDR3: CASSFSSGASSYNEQFF. The CDR3 DNA sequence: TGCGCCAGCAGCTTTAGTAGCGGGGCTAGCTCCTACAATGAGCAGTTCTTC.

This clone came up a few times. The V call is TRBV28, the J call TRBJ1-5; 9 nucleotides line up with TRBD1. Germline loops: CDR1 MDHEN, CDR2 SYDVKM. The CDR3 spans 15 residues. With 5 bases clipped from V and 7 bases from J, the junction kept 9 bases outside the gene matches. The CDR3 sequence is CASSDRDRVRQPQHF. The CDR3 DNA follows: TGTGCCAGCAGTGACCGGGACAGGGTGAGACAGCCCCAGCATTTT. The full variable domain, completed using reference TRBV28 and TRBJ1-5, is DVKVTQSSRYLVKRTGEKVFLECVQDMDHENMFWYRQDPGLGLRLIYFSYDVKMKEKGDIPEGYSVSREKKERFSLILESASTNQTSMYLCASSDRDRVRQPQHFGDGTRLSIL.

This chain joins TRBV5-1 and TRBJ1-1; 7 nucleotides agree with TRBD1. Per germline, CDR1 SGHRS and CDR2 YFSETQ. This CDR3 is built from 14 residues. The junction had 3 bases not matched to a gene; V was cut back by 4 bases and J by 0 bases. CDR3: CASSRGQMNTEAFF. CDR3 DNA: TGCGCCAGCAGCAGGGGACAGATGAACACTGAAGCTTTCTTT.

In this sample, this clone turned up a few times. This rearrangement joins TRBV6-5 to TRBJ1-3; a possible D gene is TRBD1 (6 bases). Germline V gene lookup returns CDR1 MNHEY and CDR2 SVGAGI. V lost 6 bases, J lost 3 bases, and 15 bases lay in between. This CDR3 has 15 residues. DNA of the CDR3: TGTGCCAGCAGCCTCGGGACACACCATGGAAACACCATATATTTT. Protein product: CASSLGTHHGNTIYF.

This clone has a single count. This specimen includes other DNA sequences encoding the same CDR3. The chain joins TRBV6-5 to TRBJ2-3; 8 nucleotides line up with TRBD2. This CDR3 comprises 15 residues. CDR1 and CDR2 from the germline V gene are MNHEY and SVGAGI. With 5 bases clipped from V and 6 bases from J, the junction kept 10 bases outside the gene matches. The CDR3 spells CASSPLSGGADTQYF. In nucleotides, the CDR3 is TGTGCCAGCAGTCCCCTCTCCGGGGGGGCCGATACGCAGTATTTT.

The chain uses TRBV11-3 and TRBJ2-7; 16 bases are shared with TRBD2. Germline V lookup: CDR1 SGHNT, CDR2 YENEEA. This CDR3 contains 16 residues. V dropped 5 bases and J dropped 3; count of bases not matched to a gene: 4. CDR3 coding DNA: TGTGCCAGCAGCGGGGGACTAGCGGGAGGGGGCTACGAGCAGTACTTC. Protein product: CASSGGLAGGGYEQYF.

The CDR3 DNA sequence: TGTGCCAGCAGCTTAGATTTACCAGGAAACATTCAGTACTTC. It is translated as CASSLDLPGNIQYF. This sequence joins TRBV11-2 and TRBJ2-4; D unresolved. Germline V gene lookup returns CDR1 SGHAT and CDR2 FQNNGV. The ends were cut back, 0 bases at V and 6 bases at J, with 9 bases in the middle. This CDR3 is built from 14 residues.

This clone was seen only a few times. This sequence joins TRBV7-2 and TRBJ2-1, with D perhaps matching TRBD2 (6 bases). This CDR3 is built from 15 residues. Germline CDR1 reads SGHTA; CDR2 reads FQGNSA. Trimming shortened V by 5 bases and J by 8 bases, and 19 bases separated the two germline ends. The CDR3 region is CASSPGVARYDEQFF. CDR3 coding DNA: TGTGCCAGCAGCCCGGGAGTAGCAAGGTACGATGAGCAGTTCTTC.